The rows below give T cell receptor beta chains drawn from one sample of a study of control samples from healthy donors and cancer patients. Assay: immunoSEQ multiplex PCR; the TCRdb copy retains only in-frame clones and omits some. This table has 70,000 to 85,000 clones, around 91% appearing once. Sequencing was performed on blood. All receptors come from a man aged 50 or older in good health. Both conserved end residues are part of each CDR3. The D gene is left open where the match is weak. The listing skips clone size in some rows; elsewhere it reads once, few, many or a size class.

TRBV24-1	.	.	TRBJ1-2	CATSDYGGLHGYTF	TGTGCCACCAGTGATTACGGGGGTCTCCATGGCTACACCTTC
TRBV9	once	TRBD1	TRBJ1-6	CASSESDRGTPLHF	TGTGCCAGCAGCGAATCGGACAGGGGCACACCCCTCCACTTT
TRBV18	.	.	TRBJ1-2	CASSPPQGDYGYTF	TGTGCCAGCTCACCACCACAGGGAGACTATGGCTACACCTTC
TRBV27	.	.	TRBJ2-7	CASGTDFNSYEQYF	TGTGCCAGCGGGACGGACTTCAACTCCTACGAGCAGTACTTC
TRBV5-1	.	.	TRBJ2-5	CASSLAMETQYF	TGCGCCAGCAGCTTGGCTATGGAGACCCAGTACTTC
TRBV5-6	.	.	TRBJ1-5	CASSFGLSNQPQHF	TGTGCCAGCAGCTTCGGACTGAGCAATCAGCCCCAGCATTTT
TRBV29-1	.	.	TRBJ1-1	CSVEDTGGNTEAFF	TGCAGCGTTGAAGACACGGGGGGGAACACTGAAGCTTTCTTT
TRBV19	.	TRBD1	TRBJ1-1	CASSTTGATEAFF	TGTGCCAGTAGCACGACAGGGGCCACTGAAGCTTTCTTT
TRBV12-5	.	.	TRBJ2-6	CASGLVTGTGANVLTF	TGTGCTAGTGGTTTGGTGACGGGCACTGGGGCCAACGTCCTGACTTTC
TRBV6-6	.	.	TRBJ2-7	CASTPGVRGEQYF	TGTGCCAGCACTCCGGGCGTCCGGGGCGAGCAGTACTTC
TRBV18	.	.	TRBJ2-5	CASSRQFQETQYF	TGTGCCAGCTCAAGACAGTTCCAAGAGACCCAGTACTTC
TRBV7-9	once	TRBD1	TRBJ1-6	CASNLFTGTGDSPLHF	TGTGCCAGCAACCTCTTTACCGGGACAGGGGATTCACCCCTCCACTTT
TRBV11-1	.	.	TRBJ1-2	CASSLSPDDGYTF	TGTGCCAGCAGCTTAAGCCCGGACGATGGCTACACCTTC